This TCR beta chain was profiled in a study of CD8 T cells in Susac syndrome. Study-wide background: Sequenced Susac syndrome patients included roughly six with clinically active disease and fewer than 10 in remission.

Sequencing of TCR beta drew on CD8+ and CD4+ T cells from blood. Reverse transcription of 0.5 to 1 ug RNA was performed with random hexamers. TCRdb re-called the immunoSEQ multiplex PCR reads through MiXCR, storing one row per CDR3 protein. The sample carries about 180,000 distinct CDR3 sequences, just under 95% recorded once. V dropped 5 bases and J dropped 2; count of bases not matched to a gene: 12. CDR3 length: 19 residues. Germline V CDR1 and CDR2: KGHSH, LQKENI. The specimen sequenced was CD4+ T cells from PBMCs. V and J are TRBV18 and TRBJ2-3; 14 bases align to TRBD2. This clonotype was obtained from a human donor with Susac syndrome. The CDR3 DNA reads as TGTGCCAGCTCAACCGGGACTAGCGGGGGCCCTTCTTACACAGATACGCAGTATTTT. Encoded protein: CASSTGTSGGPSYTDTQYF.